This T cell receptor (beta chain) was profiled in a study of regulatory T cells in long-lasting Graves disease. General observations from the study: Compared with new cases, persistent Graves' patients showed reduced TCR diversity. Because few samples were included, accuracy may have been lower. Newly diagnosed disease favored TRBV20-1 and TRBJ2-1 over persistent disease.

On this clonotype: Its antigen is unknown. One base away lies a much larger clone, so this may be a sequencing read error.

In building TCR beta libraries, iRepertoire HTBI primers were used together with Arm-PCR of CDR3 regions. TCRdb re-analysed the multiplex PCR reads in MiXCR, keeping a single row per CDR3 protein. The sample has 600,000 to 800,000 distinct CDR3 sequences, about 32% seen once; the top ten hold around 42%. Time point in this sample: persistent/refractory GD, antithyroid drugs over 5 years with positive TRAb. Scientists built the TCR library using RNA that was extracted from PBMCs. Peripheral blood, 8.5 to 9.5 milliliters per patient, was collected in EDTA tubes. This CDR3 is 12 amino acids long. V was pared by 2 bases and J by 4 bases, with 3 bases between. Looked up from germline, CDR1 is MNHNS and CDR2 is SASEGT.

The sequence was obtained from a female donor with Graves disease. Source: peripheral blood mononuclear cells (PBMCs), taken when the disease was refractory, from a patient treated with antithyroid drugs. This chain connects TRBV6-1 to TRBJ1-3, with D unclear. The CDR3: CASSELGNTIYF. The CDR3, as DNA: TGTGCCAGCAGTGAACTGGGAAACACCATATATTTT.